This T cell receptor beta chain derives from a study of cytomegalovirus exposure and HLA in healthy donors (dated by TCRdb to 2016 to 2017). About the full investigation: According to an earlier analysis of 450 to 650 of the donors, about 190 million T cells yielded 117 million unique TCR beta sequences and around 300 Gb of sequence data. The genetic ancestry cluster associated with self-reported Caucasian donors included 81% of the approximately 430 genotyped donors. Every discovery cohort repertoire had been produced on one sequencing platform. An early release covering roughly 640 HLA-typed donors comprised approximately 300 gigabases of sequencing data and 85 million or so unique TCR sequences. Because of strong linkage in the cohort, roughly 5 DR-DQ haplotypes were treated as single units for association and clustering. A separate validation cohort of 90 to 150 different subjects was used in addition to the roughly 720-subject first cohort. The later analysis used no new phenotypic data to find candidate immune exposures, relying instead on TCR beta sequences and their occurrence across donors. The study combined high-throughput TCR immunosequencing, statistical association of individual TCRs with disease status, and machine learning to predict cytomegalovirus infection status. Donor age, sex, ethnicity and CMV serostatus were compiled together with the repertoire data. In a later analysis, previously published TCR beta repertoires from roughly 710 donors were re-analyzed and high-resolution HLA genotyping was added so that TCR occurrence patterns could be studied. The study was designed to test whether signatures of past pathogen exposure could be identified by cataloging public T cell receptors. The study profiled the T cell repertoires of some 610 subjects by immunosequencing and related them to cytomegalovirus serostatus. HLA typing included class I and class II loci at four-digit resolution. In an earlier analysis of 587 of the donors, high-throughput TCR beta sequencing was used to judge whether each TCR beta V gene segment behaved as functional or pseudogenic. Across about 370 genotyped donors of the cohort, an average of approximately 240,000 unique TCR beta nucleotide sequences per donor were sequenced, and around 19% of those sequences were non-productive. The number of donors typed differed by locus, with roughly 629-640 for A, B, C, DRB1 and DQB1, 522 for DQA1, 600 to 610 for DPA1, and some 440 for DPB1. A later genetic analysis took genome-wide SNP genotypes for about three fifths of the roughly 700 donors and used that subset as a discovery cohort. Results the study describes overall, beyond this receptor: In a later genetic analysis, a missense DCLRE1C variant was associated with V-gene and J-gene trimming of TCR beta chains, and the association was replicated in an independent cohort. Because the 87-base-pair reads could not distinguish some IMGT-functional V segments, including TRBV6-2 and TRBV6-3, those segments were excluded. Immune exposure information for the cohort was limited to CMV serostatus. When HLA alleles, especially DR and DQ, strongly co-occurred, attributing TCR associations to individual alleles was difficult. The cohort was sequenced for TCR beta chains only, and without alpha or paired-chain data the features that could be detected were limited. The presence/absence analyses assumed that sequencing depth was roughly uniform across donors, and that assumption may not be true. A total of fewer than 200 TCR beta chains were listed by the study as associated with cytomegalovirus. The authors suggested that the approach could potentially be extended to other disease states and immunological phenotypes. The sequencing pipeline was judged likely to have produced a cluster of highly shared sequence variants as a technical artifact. Across donors, most TCR sequences were observed very rarely, whereas some public TCRs were present in many individuals. A later analysis found that most CMV-associated TCR beta chains appeared HLA-restricted, with HLA associations seemingly driven largely by CMV exposure. HLA typing was unavailable for some donors at each locus, so association tests used only the typed subset. About 17 rarely observed V segments, including chromosome 9 orphons, were excluded from the earlier analysis of several hundred of the donors because counts were too low. Three of the identified cytomegalovirus-associated TCR beta chains were confirmed in vitro to be specific for cytomegalovirus antigens. In a later analysis, HLA-associated TCR beta chains were found to be more clonally expanded and to have lower generation probabilities than equally common non-associated chains. Broadly in line with IMGT annotations, most TCR beta V segments showed up in productive rearrangements about 87% or about 30% of the time in an earlier analysis of some 590 of the donors. In a later analysis, around 17,000 TCR beta sequences were associated with specific HLA alleles at a false discovery rate of 0.05. According to a later analysis, parvovirus B19, influenza, CMV and Epstein-Barr virus appeared linked to several top co-occurrence clusters. Correlated functional status among segregating V segments might reflect linkage disequilibrium, but an unknown experimental factor could not be ruled out. A further reported finding was that TCR beta sequences accurately predicted the HLA-A and HLA-B alleles for most subjects in the first cohort. According to a later analysis, TCR association rates differed among HLA loci, with DRB1 alleles showing the most associated TCRs and HLA-C alleles showing the fewest. In a later genetic analysis, fewer N-insertions in productive TCRs were reported among donors in an Asian-associated ancestry cluster than the roughly 700-donor mean. Cytomegalovirus status was reported to be diagnosed by the classifier with high specificity and sensitivity in both the original and validation cohorts.

Comment on this clone: The antigen it binds to is not known. No quality values exist for individual bases; no much larger clone is one base distant.

The cohort consisted of 670 or so healthy bone marrow donors. All cohort members were sampled while nominally healthy, although unrecorded immune exposures were likely present. The donor tested CMV seropositive and was one of the 289 seropositive cohort members. A peripheral blood sample was collected from each donor, and TCR beta sequencing was performed on peripheral blood mononuclear cells. The Qiagen DNeasy Blood Extraction Kit was used to extract genomic DNA from the blood cell samples. Library preparation was by the immunoSEQ multiplex PCR assay. A mixture of 60 forward primers for TCR Vbeta segments and 13 reverse primers for TCR Jbeta segments was used in the multiplex PCR. Amplification of the CDR3 region of rearranged TCR beta genes was performed with a multiplex PCR assay on genomic DNA. The Illumina HiSeq System was used to sequence the amplified TCR beta libraries as 87-base-pair reads. The paper's processing steps were these. Across the 700 or so repertoires, a later analysis counted 80 million or so unique TCR beta chains, 9.5 million to 12 million of which were shared by at least two donors. A nearest-neighbor algorithm error-corrected the raw reads and collapsed the reads into unique sequences, merging closely related sequences to remove PCR and sequencing errors. CDR3 sequences were aligned to IMGT reference sequences to assign V, D and J gene segments. For a sequence to be retained, a match of at least six nucleotides to both a V gene segment and a J gene segment was required. A rearrangement was called productive if the CDR3 had no stop codons and remained in frame with V and J, and every other rearrangement was called non-productive. Following IMGT convention, CDR3 was defined as the stretch from the second conserved V-encoded cysteine up to the conserved J-encoded phenylalanine. The earlier analysis of about 590 of the donors excluded sequences that lacked an unambiguous match to a single V gene segment. In an earlier analysis of 450 to 750 of the donors, a V segment was called functional when productive rearrangements were above 56.7%, and segregating when the standard deviation between donors exceeded 5%. A statistical classification framework was developed to diagnose cytomegalovirus status using the catalog of TCR beta chain sequences. A later analysis assigned V and J genes by comparing TCR nucleotide sequences with IMGT/GENE-DB human TR gene sequences. The TCRdist pipeline was used in a later analysis to assign CDR3 sequences and most-parsimonious VDJ recombination scenarios. In a later analysis, each TCR beta chain was defined by its CDR3 amino acid sequence together with its V-gene family, and reads lacking a unique V-gene family were excluded. A later analysis removed 550 to 650 highly shared, low-generation-probability nucleotide sequences to deal with suspected cross-contamination and a sequencing artifact. In a later analysis, a clonal expansion index was calculated for each public chain from normalized within-repertoire ranks of inferred template counts. A later analysis computed generation probabilities with a VDJ recombination model fitted to out-of-frame rearrangements, and checked the results against IGoR. Hypergeometric tests were used in a later analysis to score TCR-TCR, TCR-HLA and TCR-CMV co-occurrence, with a repertoire-size bias correction applied to the TCR pairs. To estimate false discovery rates, a later analysis permuted the HLA or CMV assignments 20 times. In a later analysis, co-occurring TCRs were grouped with DBSCAN, and TCRdist sequence similarity was added when clustering was performed within HLA-allele-positive subsets. For co-occurrence clustering, repertoires with fewer than 30,000 or more than 120,000 public chains were excluded, along with roughly 5 repertoires with anomalous nucleotide sharing. The table comes from immuneACCESS by way of TCRdb, which keeps in-frame sequences with V and J called. Part of the clones is missing from these tables; in studies checked, under half for an unresolved V gene and the rest for unknown reasons. That table is the source of V, J and clone size, and D and trimming were worked out from the DNA. The sample table lists roughly 96,000 clones, roughly 79% of them with a count of one. The ten top clones hold approximately 3.2% of the sample.

Including the terminal cysteine and phenylalanine, the CDR3 comprises 16 residues. Of the read, only the CDR3 DNA is kept; its 48 bases are in frame from base 1. Via the germline V gene, CDR1 is SGHTA and CDR2 FQGNSA. V and J are trimmed by 3 bases and 2 bases, and the gene matches miss 5 bases of the junction. In this chain, TRBV7-2 is recombined with TRBJ2-3; TRBD2 aligns with 10 central bases. The sequence came from a female donor in good health and CMV-seropositive. The specimen sequenced was PBMCs. The CDR3 protein sequence reads: CASSFPSGGFTDTQYF. The nucleotide sequence is given as TGTGCCAGCAGCTTCCCTAGCGGGGGATTCACAGATACGCAGTATTTT.